Here is one TCR beta chain with its context. Germline V gene lookup returns CDR1 SGHTA and CDR2 FQGNSA. CDR3 length equals 13 residues. V lost 3 bases and J lost 7, with 9 bases in between. The data belong to a study of regulatory T cells in long-lasting Graves disease. Through Arm-PCR of CDR3 regions and iRepertoire HTBI primers, TCR beta libraries were built. Each CDR3 protein is one row after TCRdb ran MiXCR on the multiplex PCR reads. The sample yields some 460,000 distinct CDR3 sequences, 15% to 20% seen once. Stated time point: newly diagnosed GD, antithyroid drugs for less than 3 months. The TCR library used RNA extracted from PBMCs. The same sample was also studied in work on T cells in Graves' hyperthyroidism and ophthalmopathy.

The sequence derives from a man aged 35 to 55 with Graves disease. The sample in question was peripheral blood mononuclear cells (PBMCs), obtained at new diagnosis, from a patient treated with antithyroid drugs. The chain joins TRBV7-2 to TRBJ2-2; D remains unclear. The CDR3 DNA is TGTGCCAGCAGCTTTCCAGGAAACGGGGAGCTGTTTTTT. Translation gives CASSFPGNGELFF. The variable domain in full, completed from reference TRBV7-2 and TRBJ2-2, reads GAGVSQSPSNKVTEKGKDVELRCDPISGHTALYWYRQSLGQGLEFLIYFQGNSAPDKSGLPSDRFSAERTGGSVSTLTIQRTQQEDSAVYLCASSFPGNGELFFGEGSRLTVL.